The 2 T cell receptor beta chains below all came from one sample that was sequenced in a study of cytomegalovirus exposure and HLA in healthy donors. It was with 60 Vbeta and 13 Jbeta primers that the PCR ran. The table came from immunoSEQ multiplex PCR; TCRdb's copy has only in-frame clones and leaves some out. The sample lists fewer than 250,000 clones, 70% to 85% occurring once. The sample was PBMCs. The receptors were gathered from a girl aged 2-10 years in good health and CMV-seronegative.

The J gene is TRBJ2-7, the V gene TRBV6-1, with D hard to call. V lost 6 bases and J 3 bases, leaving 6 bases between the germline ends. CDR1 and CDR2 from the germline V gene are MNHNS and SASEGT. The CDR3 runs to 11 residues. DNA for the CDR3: TGTGCCAGCAGGAGAGTCTACGAGCAGTACTTC. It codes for CASRRVYEQYF.

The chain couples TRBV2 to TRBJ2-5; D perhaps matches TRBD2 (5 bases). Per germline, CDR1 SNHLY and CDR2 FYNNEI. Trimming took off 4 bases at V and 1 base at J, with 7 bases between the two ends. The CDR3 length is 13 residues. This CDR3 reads CASSGGPQETQYF. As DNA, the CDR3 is TGTGCCAGCAGTGGAGGGCCCCAAGAGACCCAGTACTTC.